This paragraph reports one T cell receptor (beta chain). Trimming left V 0 bases short and J 8 bases short, with 10 bases between. This CDR3 contains 14 residues. CDR1 and CDR2 (germline): LGHNT, FRNRAP. The sample originates from a study of cytomegalovirus exposure and HLA in healthy donors. PCR used 60 Vbeta primers and 13 Jbeta primers. Only in-frame clones appear in the TCRdb table, and some are missing; sequencing was by immunoSEQ multiplex PCR. This sample yields more than 90,000 clones, of which more than 65% are seen a single time; around 0.95% belongs to the top ten. The source of this sequence is a woman in her 30s in good health and CMV-seronegative. The specimen sequenced was PBMCs. The chain couples TRBV12-5 to TRBJ1-4; maybe TRBD1 (5 bases). CDR3 protein: CASGLVPRAEKLFF. Written as DNA, the CDR3 is TGTGCTAGTGGTTTGGTACCCAGGGCCGAAAAACTGTTTTTT.